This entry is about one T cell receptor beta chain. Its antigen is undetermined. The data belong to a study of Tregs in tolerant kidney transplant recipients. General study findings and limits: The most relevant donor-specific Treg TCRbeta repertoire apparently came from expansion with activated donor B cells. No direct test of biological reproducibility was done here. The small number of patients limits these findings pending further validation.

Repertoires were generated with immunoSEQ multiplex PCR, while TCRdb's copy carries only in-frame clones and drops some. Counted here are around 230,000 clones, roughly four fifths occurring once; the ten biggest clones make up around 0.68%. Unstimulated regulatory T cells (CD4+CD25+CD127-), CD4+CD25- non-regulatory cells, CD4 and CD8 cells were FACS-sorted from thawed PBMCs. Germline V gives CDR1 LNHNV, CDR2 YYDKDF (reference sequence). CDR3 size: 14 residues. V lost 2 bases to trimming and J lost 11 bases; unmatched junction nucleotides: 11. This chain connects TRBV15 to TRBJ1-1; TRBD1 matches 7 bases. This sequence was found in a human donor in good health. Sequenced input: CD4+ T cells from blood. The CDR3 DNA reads TGTGCCACCAGCAGACAGGGGGTTAGATCTCAGGCTTTCTTT. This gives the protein CATSRQGVRSQAFF.